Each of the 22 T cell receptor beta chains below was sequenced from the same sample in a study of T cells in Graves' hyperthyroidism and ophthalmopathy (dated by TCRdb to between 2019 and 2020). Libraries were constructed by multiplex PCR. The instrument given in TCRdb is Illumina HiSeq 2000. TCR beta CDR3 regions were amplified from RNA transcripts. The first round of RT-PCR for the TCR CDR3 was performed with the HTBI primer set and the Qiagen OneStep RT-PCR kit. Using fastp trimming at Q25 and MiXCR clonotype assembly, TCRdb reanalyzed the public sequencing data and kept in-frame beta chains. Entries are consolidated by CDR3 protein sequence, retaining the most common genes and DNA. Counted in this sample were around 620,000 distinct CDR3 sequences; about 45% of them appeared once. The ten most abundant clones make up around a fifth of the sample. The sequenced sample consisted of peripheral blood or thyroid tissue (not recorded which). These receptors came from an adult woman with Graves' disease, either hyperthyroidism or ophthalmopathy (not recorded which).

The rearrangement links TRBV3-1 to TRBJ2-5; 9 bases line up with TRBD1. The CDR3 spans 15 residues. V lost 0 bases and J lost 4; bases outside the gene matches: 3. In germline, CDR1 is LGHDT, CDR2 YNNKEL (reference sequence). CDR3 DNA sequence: TGTGCCAGCAGCCAAGACGTGGACAGGGGAGAGACCCAGTACTTC. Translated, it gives CASSQDVDRGETQYF.

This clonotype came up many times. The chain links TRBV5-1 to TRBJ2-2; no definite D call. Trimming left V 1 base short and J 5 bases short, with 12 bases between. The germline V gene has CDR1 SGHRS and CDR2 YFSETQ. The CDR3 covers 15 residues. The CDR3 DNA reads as TGCGCCAGCAGCTTGCGTGGAGCCACGACCGGGGAGCTGTTTTTT. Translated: CASSLRGATTGELFF.

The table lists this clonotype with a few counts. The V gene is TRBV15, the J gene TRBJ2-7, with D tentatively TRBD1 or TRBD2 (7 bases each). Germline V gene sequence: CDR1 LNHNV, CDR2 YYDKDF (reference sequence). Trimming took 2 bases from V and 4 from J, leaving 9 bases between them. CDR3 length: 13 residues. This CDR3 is CATSRQGGYEQYF. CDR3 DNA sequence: TGTGCCACCAGCAGACAGGGGGGGTACGAGCAGTACTTC. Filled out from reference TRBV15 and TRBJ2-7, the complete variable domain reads DAMVIQNPRYQVTQFGKPVTLSCSQTLNHNVMYWYQQKSSQAPKLLFHYYDKDFNNEADTPDNFQSRRPNTSFCFLDIRSPGLGDTAMYLCATSRQGGYEQYFGPGTRLTVT.

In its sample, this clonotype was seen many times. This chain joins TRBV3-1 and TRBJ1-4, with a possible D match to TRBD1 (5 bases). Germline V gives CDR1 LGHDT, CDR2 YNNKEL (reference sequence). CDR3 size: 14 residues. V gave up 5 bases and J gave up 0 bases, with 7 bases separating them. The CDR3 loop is CASSMGATNEKLFF. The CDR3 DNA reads TGTGCCAGCAGCATGGGGGCAACTAATGAAAAACTGTTTTTT.

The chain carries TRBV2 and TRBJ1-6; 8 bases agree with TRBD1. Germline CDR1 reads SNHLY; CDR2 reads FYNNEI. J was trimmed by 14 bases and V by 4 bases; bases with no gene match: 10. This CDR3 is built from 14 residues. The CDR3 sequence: CASSVDRGGWTLHF. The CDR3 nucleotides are TGTGCCAGCAGTGTAGACAGGGGAGGCTGGACCCTCCACTTT.

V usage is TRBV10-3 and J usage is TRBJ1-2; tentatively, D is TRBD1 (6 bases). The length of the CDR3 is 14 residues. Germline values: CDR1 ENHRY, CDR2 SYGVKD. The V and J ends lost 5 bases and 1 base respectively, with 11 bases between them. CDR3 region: CAISRDIFNYGYTF. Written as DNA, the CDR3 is TGTGCCATCAGTCGGGACATCTTTAACTATGGCTACACCTTC.

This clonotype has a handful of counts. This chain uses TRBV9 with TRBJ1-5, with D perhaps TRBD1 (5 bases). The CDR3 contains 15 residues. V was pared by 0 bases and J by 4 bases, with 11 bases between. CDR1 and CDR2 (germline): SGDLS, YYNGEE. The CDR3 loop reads CASSVGGTANQPQHF. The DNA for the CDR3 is TGTGCCAGCAGCGTAGGGGGGACGGCAAATCAGCCCCAGCATTTT.

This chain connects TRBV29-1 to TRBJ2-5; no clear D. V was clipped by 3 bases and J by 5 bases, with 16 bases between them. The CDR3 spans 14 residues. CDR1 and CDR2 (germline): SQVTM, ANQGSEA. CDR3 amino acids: CSVEKGTEAETQYF. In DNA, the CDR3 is TGCAGCGTTGAGAAAGGAACCGAAGCGGAGACCCAGTACTTC.

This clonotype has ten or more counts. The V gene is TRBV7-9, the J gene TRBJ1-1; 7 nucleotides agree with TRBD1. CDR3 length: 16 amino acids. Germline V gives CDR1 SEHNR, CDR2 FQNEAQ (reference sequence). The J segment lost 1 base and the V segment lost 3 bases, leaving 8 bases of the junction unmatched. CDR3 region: CASSFKSGTANTEAFF. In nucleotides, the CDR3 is TGTGCCAGCAGCTTTAAAAGTGGGACAGCGAACACTGAAGCTTTCTTT. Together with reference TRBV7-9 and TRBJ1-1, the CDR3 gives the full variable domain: DTGVSQNPRHKITKRGQNVTFRCDPISEHNRLYWYRQTLGQGPEFLTYFQNEAQLEKSRLLSDRFSAERPKGSFSTLEIQRTEQGDSAMYLCASSFKSGTANTEAFFGQGTRLTVV.

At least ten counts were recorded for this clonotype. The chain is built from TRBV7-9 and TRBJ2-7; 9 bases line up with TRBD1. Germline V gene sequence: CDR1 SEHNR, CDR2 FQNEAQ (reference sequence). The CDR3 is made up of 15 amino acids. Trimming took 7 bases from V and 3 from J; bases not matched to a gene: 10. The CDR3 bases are TGTGCCAGCATCTCTCTAGGGACAGGGAGCTACGAGCAGTACTTC. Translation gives CASISLGTGSYEQYF.

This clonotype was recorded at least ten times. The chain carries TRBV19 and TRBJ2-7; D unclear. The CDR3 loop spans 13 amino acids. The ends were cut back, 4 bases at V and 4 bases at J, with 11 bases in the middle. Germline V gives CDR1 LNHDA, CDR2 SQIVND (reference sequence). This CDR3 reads CASSKGSGYEQYF. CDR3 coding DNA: TGTGCCAGTAGTAAAGGGTCCGGGTACGAGCAGTACTTC.

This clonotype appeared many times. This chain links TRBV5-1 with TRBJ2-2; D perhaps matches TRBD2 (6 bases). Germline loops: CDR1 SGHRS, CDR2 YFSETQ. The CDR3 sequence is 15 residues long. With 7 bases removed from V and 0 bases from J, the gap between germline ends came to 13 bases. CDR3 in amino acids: CASHSGTTNTGELFF. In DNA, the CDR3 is TGCGCCAGCCATAGCGGAACCACGAACACCGGGGAGCTGTTTTTT. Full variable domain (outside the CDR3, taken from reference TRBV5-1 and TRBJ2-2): KAGVTQTPRYLIKTRGQQVTLSCSPISGHRSVSWYQQTPGQGLQFLFEYFSETQRNKGNFPGRFSGRQFSNSRSEMNVSTLELGDSALYLCASHSGTTNTGELFFGEGSRLTVL.

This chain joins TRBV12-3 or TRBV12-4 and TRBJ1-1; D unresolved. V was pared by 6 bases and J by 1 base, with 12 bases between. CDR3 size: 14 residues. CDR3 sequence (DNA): TGTGCCAGCAGCTTTAACGGGGAGAACACTGAAGCTTTCTTT. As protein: CASSFNGENTEAFF.

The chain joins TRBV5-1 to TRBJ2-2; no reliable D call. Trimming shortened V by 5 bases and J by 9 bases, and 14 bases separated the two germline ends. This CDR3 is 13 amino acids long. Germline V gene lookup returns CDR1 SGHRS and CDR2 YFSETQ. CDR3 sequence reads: CASREGRLRELFF. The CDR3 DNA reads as TGCGCCAGCAGAGAAGGCCGCCTTCGGGAGCTGTTTTTT.

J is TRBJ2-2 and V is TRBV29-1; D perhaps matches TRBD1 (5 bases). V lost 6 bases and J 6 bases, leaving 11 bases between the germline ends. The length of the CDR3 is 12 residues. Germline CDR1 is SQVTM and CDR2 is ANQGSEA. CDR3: CSVPTVAGELFF. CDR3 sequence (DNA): TGCAGCGTCCCGACAGTCGCCGGGGAGCTGTTTTTT.

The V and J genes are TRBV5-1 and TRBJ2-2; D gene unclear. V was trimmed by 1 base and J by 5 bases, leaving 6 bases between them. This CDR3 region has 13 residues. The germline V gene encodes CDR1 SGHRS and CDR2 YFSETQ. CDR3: CASSLTETGELFF. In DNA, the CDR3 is TGCGCCAGCAGCTTGACCGAGACCGGGGAGCTGTTTTTT.

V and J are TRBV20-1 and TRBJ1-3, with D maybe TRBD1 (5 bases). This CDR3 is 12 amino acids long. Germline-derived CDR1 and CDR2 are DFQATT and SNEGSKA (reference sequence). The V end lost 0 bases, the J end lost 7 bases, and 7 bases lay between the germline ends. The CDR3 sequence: CSARDPGNTIYF. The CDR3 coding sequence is TGCAGTGCTAGAGATCCAGGGAACACCATATATTTT.

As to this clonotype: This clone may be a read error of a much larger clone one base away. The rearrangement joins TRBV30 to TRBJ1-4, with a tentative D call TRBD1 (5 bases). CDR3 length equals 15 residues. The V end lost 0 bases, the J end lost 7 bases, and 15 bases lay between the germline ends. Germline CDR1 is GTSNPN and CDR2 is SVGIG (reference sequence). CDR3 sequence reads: CAWSVGHKLGEKLFF. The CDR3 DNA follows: TGTGCCTGGAGTGTAGGACATAAACTAGGTGAAAAACTGTTTTTT. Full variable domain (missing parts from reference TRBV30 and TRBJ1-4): SQTIHQWPATLVQPVGSPLSLECTVEGTSNPNLYWYRQAAGRGLQLLFYSVGIGQISSEVPQNLSASRPQDRQFILSSKKLLLSDSGFYLCAWSVGHKLGEKLFFGSGTQLSVL.

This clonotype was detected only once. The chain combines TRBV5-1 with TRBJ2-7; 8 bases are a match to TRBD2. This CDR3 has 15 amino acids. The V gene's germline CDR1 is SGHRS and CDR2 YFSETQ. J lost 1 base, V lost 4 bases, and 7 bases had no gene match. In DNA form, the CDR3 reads TGCGCCAGCAGCGACGGGCGGGAGGTATCCTACGAGCAGTACTTC. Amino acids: CASSDGREVSYEQYF.

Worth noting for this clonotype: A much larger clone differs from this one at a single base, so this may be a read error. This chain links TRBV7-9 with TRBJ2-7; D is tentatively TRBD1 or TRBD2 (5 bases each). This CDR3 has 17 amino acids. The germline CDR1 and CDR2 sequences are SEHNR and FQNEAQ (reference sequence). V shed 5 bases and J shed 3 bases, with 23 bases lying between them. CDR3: CASSPHVRDARVYEQYF. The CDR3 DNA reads TGTGCCAGCAGCCCTCATGTGAGGGACGCAAGGGTCTACGAGCAGTACTTC.

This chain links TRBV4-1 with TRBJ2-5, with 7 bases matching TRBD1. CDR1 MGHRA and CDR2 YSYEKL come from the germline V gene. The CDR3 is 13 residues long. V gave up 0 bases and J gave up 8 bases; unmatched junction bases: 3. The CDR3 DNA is TGCGCCAGCAGCCAAGACAGGGGGATCACCCAGTACTTC. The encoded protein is CASSQDRGITQYF.

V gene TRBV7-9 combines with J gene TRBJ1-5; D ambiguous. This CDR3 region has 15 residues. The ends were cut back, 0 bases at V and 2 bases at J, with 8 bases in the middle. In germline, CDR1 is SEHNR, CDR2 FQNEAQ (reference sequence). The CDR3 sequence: CASSLAGEGNQPQHF. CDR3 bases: TGTGCCAGCAGCTTAGCAGGTGAGGGCAATCAGCCCCAGCATTTT. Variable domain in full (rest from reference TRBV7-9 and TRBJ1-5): DTGVSQNPRHKITKRGQNVTFRCDPISEHNRLYWYRQTLGQGPEFLTYFQNEAQLEKSRLLSDRFSAERPKGSFSTLEIQRTEQGDSAMYLCASSLAGEGNQPQHFGDGTRLSIL.